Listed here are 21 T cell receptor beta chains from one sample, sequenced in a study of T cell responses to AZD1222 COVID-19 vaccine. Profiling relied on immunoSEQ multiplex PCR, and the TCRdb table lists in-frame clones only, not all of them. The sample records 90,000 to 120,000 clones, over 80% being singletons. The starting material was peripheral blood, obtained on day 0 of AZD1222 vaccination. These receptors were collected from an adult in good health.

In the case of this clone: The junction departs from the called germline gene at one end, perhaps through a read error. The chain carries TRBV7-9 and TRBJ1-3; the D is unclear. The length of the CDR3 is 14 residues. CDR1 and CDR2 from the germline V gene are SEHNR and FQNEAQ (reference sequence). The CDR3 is CAGSLGHSGNTIYF. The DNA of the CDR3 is TGTGCCGGCAGCTTAGGCCACTCTGGAAACACCATATATTTT.

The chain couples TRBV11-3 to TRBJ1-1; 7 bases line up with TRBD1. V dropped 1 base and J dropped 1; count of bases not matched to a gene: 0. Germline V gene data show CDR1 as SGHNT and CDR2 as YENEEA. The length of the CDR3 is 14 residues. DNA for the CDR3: TGTGCCAGCAGCTTAGGACAGGGGAACACTGAAGCTTTCTTT. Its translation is CASSLGQGNTEAFF.

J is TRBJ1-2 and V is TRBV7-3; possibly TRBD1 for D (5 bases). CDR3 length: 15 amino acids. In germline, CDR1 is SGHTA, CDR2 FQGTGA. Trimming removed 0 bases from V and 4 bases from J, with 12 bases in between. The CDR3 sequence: CASSLTGPGTYGYTF. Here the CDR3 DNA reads TGTGCCAGCAGCTTAACCGGTCCAGGGACCTATGGCTACACCTTC.

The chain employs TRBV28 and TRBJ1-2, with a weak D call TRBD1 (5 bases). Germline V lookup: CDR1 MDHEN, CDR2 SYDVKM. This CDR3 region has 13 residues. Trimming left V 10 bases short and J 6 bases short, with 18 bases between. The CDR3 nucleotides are TGTGCCACCGTCACGGGACCCCTCGATGGCTACACCTTC. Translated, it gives CATVTGPLDGYTF.

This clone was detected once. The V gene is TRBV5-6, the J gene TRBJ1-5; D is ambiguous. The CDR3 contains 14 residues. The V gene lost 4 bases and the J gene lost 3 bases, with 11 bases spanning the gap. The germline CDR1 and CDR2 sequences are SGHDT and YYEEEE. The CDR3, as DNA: TGTGCCAGCAGCACCTACAGCTCCAATCAGCCCCAGCATTTT. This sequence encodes CASSTYSSNQPQHF.

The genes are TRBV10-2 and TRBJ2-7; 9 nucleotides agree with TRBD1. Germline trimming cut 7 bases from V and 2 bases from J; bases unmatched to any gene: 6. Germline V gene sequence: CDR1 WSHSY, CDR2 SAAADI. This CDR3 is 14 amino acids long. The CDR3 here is CASTRTGDTYEQYF. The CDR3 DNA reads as TGCGCCAGCACCCGGACAGGGGACACCTACGAGCAGTACTTC.

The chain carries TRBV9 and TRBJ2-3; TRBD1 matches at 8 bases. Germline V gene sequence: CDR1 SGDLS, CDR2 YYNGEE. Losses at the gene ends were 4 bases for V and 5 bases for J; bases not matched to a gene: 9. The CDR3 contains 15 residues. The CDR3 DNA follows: TGTGCCAGCAGCTCTCCCAGGGGGCGGGGAGATACGCAGTATTTT. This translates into CASSSPRGRGDTQYF. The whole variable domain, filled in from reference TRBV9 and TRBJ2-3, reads DSGVTQTPKHLITATGQRVTLRCSPRSGDLSVYWYQQSLDQGLQFLIQYYNGEERAKGNILERFSAQQFPDLHSELNLSSLELGDSALYFCASSSPRGRGDTQYFGPGTRLTVL.

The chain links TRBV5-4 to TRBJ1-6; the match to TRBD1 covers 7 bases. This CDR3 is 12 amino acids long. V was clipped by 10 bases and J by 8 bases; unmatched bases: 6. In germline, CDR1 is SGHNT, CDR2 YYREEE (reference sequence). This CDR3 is CAGGGADSPLHF. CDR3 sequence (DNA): TGTGCCGGAGGGGGCGCGGATTCACCCCTCCACTTT.

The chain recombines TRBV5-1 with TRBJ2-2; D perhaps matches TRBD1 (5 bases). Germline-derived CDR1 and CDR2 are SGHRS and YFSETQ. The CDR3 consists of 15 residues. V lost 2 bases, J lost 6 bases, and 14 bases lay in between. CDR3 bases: TGCGCCAGCAGCTTAATACGTCAGGGATCCGGGGAGCTGTTTTTT. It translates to CASSLIRQGSGELFF.

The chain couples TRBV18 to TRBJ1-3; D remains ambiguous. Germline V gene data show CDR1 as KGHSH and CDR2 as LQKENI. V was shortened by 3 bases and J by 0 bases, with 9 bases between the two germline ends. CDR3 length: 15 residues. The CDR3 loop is CASSPDLTSGNTIYF. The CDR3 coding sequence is TGTGCCAGCTCACCGGACCTTACCTCTGGAAACACCATATATTTT.

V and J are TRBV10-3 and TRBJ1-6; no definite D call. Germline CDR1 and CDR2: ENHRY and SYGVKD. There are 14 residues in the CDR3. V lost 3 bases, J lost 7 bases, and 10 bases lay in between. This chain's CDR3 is CAISDSIGNSPLHF. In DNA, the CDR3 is TGTGCCATCAGTGATTCTATTGGGAATTCACCCCTCCACTTT.

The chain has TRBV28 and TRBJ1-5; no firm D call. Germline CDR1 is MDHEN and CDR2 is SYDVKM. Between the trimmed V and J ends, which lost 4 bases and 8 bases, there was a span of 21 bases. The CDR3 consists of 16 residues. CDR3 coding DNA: TGTGCCAGCAGTTCTCCCCTTTTTACCCGAGGGAAGCCCCAGCATTTT. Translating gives CASSSPLFTRGKPQHF.

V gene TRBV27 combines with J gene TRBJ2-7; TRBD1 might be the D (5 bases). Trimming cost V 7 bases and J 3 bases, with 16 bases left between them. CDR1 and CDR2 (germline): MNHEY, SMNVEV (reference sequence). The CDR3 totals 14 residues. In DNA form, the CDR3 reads TGTGCCAGCAAAGCCCCAGGGAAAGGCTACGAGCAGTACTTC. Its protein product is CASKAPGKGYEQYF.

CDR3 sequence: CASSESHKGFTEAFF. Here the CDR3 DNA reads TGTGCCAGCAGTGAGTCACATAAGGGGTTCACTGAAGCTTTCTTT. The rearrangement links TRBV2 to TRBJ1-1; D is possibly TRBD1 (5 bases). Germline V lookup: CDR1 SNHLY, CDR2 FYNNEI. CDR3 length equals 15 residues. V gave up 3 bases and J gave up 4 bases, with 15 bases separating them.

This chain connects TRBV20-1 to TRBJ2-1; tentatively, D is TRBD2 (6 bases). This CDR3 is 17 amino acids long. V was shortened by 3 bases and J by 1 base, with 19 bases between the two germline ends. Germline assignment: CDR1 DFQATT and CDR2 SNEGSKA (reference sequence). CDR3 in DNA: TGCAGTGCTAGTTCACCGGGACTCGGCACGTCCTACAATGAGCAGTTCTTC. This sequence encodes CSASSPGLGTSYNEQFF.

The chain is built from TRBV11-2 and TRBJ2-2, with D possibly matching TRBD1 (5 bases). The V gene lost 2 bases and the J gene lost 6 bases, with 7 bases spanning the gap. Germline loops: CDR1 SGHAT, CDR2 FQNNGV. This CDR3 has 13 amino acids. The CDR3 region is CASSLQGAGELFF. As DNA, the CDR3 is TGTGCCAGCAGCTTACAGGGCGCCGGGGAGCTGTTTTTT.

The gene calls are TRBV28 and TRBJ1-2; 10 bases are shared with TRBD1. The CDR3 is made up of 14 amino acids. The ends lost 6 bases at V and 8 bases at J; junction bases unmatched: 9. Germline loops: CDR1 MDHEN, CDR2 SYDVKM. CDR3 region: CASSLGTGEEGYTF. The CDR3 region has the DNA TGTGCCAGCAGCTTGGGGACAGGGGAGGAGGGCTACACCTTC.

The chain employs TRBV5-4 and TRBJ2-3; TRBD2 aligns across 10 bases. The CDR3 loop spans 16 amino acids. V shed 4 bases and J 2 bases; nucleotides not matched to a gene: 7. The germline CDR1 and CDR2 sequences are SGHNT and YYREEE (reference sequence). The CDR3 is CASSHGTSVSTDTQYF. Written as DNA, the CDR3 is TGTGCCAGCAGCCACGGGACTAGCGTTTCCACAGATACGCAGTATTTT.

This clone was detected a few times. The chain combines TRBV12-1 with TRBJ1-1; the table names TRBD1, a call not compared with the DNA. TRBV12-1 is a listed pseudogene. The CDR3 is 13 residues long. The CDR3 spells CASSLRQGRGAFF. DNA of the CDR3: TGTGCCAGCAGCCTCCGACAGGGCCGCGGAGCTTTCTTT.

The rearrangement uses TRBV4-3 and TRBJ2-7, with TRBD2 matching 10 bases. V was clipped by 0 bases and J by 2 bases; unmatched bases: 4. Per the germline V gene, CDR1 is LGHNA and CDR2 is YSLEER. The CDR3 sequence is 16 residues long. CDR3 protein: CASSQDTLAGAYEQYF. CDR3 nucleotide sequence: TGCGCCAGCAGCCAAGATACCCTAGCGGGGGCCTACGAGCAGTACTTC.

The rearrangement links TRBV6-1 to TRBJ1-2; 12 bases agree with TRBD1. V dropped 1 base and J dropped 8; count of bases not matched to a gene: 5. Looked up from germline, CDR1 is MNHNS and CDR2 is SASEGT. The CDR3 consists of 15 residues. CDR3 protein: CASSEGGQGAGGYTF. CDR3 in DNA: TGTGCCAGCAGTGAAGGGGGACAGGGGGCAGGCGGCTACACCTTC.